The 27 T cell receptor beta chains below come from one sample, sequenced in a study of blood T cell repertoires in COVID-19. Generated by immunoSEQ multiplex PCR, the TCRdb table keeps only in-frame clones and is missing some. The table includes fewer than 300,000 clones, more than 75% detected once. Input material: PBMCs or T cells enriched from blood (not recorded which). All receptors come from a woman aged 40 to 55 with acute COVID-19.

This chain's CDR3 is CASRDRTGGYGYTF. The DNA of the CDR3 is TGTGCCAGCAGGGACCGGACAGGGGGTTATGGCTACACCTTC. The chain is built from TRBV9 and TRBJ1-2; 10 bases agree with TRBD1. The CDR3 contains 14 residues. V trimming: 5 bases; J trimming: 5 bases; junction bases outside the gene matches: 6. Germline CDR1 is SGDLS and CDR2 is YYNGEE.

This clone was found once. The J gene is TRBJ1-5, the V gene TRBV16, with 9 bases lining up with TRBD1. V trimming: 2 bases; J trimming: 4 bases; junction bases outside the gene matches: 3. Germline lookup yields CDR1 KGHSY and CDR2 FQNENV. This CDR3 is 15 amino acids long. The CDR3 DNA reads TGTGCCAGCAGCCAAGGGGACAGGGTAAATCAGCCCCAGCATTTT. It encodes CASSQGDRVNQPQHF.

The rearrangement links TRBV9 to TRBJ1-2; 7 bases fit TRBD1. Per the germline V gene, CDR1 is SGDLS and CDR2 is YYNGEE. J was trimmed by 6 bases and V by 0 bases; bases with no gene match: 8. CDR3 length: 15 amino acids. DNA for the CDR3: TGTGCCAGCAGCGTAGAGGGACAGCCAATAGATGGCTACACCTTC. It encodes CASSVEGQPIDGYTF.

This sequence joins TRBV24-1 and TRBJ1-2; 10 bases line up with TRBD1. This CDR3 contains 15 residues. Germline lookup yields CDR1 KGHDR and CDR2 SFDVKD. Losses at the gene ends were 4 bases for V and 6 bases for J; bases not matched to a gene: 7. The CDR3: CATSERDRGEHGYTF. CDR3 coding DNA: TGTGCCACCAGTGAGAGGGACAGGGGAGAGCATGGCTACACCTTC.

On this clone: One base away lies a much larger clone, so this may be a sequencing read error. This chain connects TRBV7-3 to TRBJ1-1, with D maybe TRBD1 (5 bases). The CDR3 is 13 amino acids. Germline V gene lookup returns CDR1 SGHTA and CDR2 FQGTGA. V lost 2 bases, J lost 1 base, and 5 bases lay in between. In DNA, the CDR3 is TGTGCCAGCAGCTTAGACAGGAACACTGAAGCTTTCTTT. It encodes CASSLDRNTEAFF.

The chain links TRBV28 to TRBJ1-1; 8 bases align to TRBD1. Losses at the gene ends were 6 bases for V and 12 bases for J; bases not matched to a gene: 9. Looked up from germline, CDR1 is MDHEN and CDR2 is SYDVKM. The CDR3 totals 12 residues. The CDR3 loop is CASSRTGSRTFF. For the CDR3, the DNA is TGTGCCAGCAGCCGGACAGGGAGTAGGACTTTCTTT.

The chain has TRBV6-5 and TRBJ1-5; possibly TRBD1 for D (5 bases). This CDR3 is 13 amino acids long. V was clipped by 6 bases and J by 9 bases, with 15 bases between them. Germline assignment: CDR1 MNHEY and CDR2 SVGAGI. CDR3 loop: CASSPPQGWPQHF. The CDR3 nucleotides are TGTGCCAGCAGCCCACCCCAGGGATGGCCCCAGCATTTT.

This chain joins TRBV9 and TRBJ1-2, with 7 bases matching TRBD1. The CDR3 totals 13 residues. Germline lookup yields CDR1 SGDLS and CDR2 YYNGEE. The V gene end was trimmed by 6 bases and the J gene end by 4 bases; junction bases not matched to a gene: 6. The CDR3 DNA reads as TGTGCCAGCACCCGGACAGGACTCTATGGCTACACCTTC. Translated, it gives CASTRTGLYGYTF.

This chain joins TRBV5-1 and TRBJ2-7; D not certain. CDR3 size: 12 residues. V lost 4 bases to trimming and J lost 6 bases, with 11 bases between them. Per the germline V gene, CDR1 is SGHRS and CDR2 is YFSETQ. The CDR3 loop is CASSVLAGEQYF. In DNA form, the CDR3 reads TGCGCCAGCAGCGTCTTAGCTGGCGAGCAGTACTTC.

The chain links TRBV5-6 to TRBJ1-2, with D unclear. There are 13 residues in the CDR3. CDR1 SGHDT and CDR2 YYEEEE come from the germline V gene. Trimming pared 4 bases from V and 4 bases from J, leaving 11 bases between. The CDR3: CASSVRSPYGYTF. The CDR3 DNA reads as TGTGCCAGCAGCGTACGAAGCCCCTATGGCTACACCTTC. The full variable domain, with the rest looked up from reference TRBV5-6 and TRBJ1-2, is DAGVTQSPTHLIKTRGQQVTLRCSPKSGHDTVSWYQQALGQGPQFIFQYYEEEERQRGNFPDRFSGHQFPNYSSELNVNALLLGDSALYLCASSVRSPYGYTFGSGTRLTVV.

This clone was picked up one time. The CDR3 DNA reads TGTGCCCCACAGGGGACTTCGAACACCGGGGAGCTGTTTTTT. It encodes CAPQGTSNTGELFF. The gene calls are TRBV7-9 and TRBJ2-2, with D maybe TRBD1 (7 bases). The ends were cut back, 11 bases at V and 0 bases at J, with 13 bases in the middle. This CDR3 contains 14 residues. Germline-derived CDR1 and CDR2 are SEHNR and FQNEAQ (reference sequence). Combining the CDR3 with reference TRBV7-9 and TRBJ2-2 gives the whole variable domain DTGVSQNPRHKITKRGQNVTFRCDPISEHNRLYWYRQTLGQGPEFLTYFQNEAQLEKSRLLSDRFSAERPKGSFSTLEIQRTEQGDSAMYLCAPQGTSNTGELFFGEGSRLTVL.

The CDR3 protein is CASSVDRSSYNEQFF. For the CDR3, the DNA is TGTGCCAGTAGTGTCGACAGAAGCTCCTACAATGAGCAGTTCTTC. The chain is built from TRBV19 and TRBJ2-1; D may be TRBD1 (5 bases). CDR3 length: 15 amino acids. Germline V lookup: CDR1 LNHDA, CDR2 SQIVND (reference sequence). V shed 5 bases and J shed 0 bases, with 11 bases lying between them.

The rearrangement links TRBV18 to TRBJ2-2; perhaps TRBD2 as D (5 bases). The germline CDR1 and CDR2 sequences are KGHSH and LQKENI. The CDR3 contains 16 residues. The ends were cut back, 2 bases at V and 4 bases at J, with 14 bases in the middle. In DNA, the CDR3 is TGTGCCAGCTCACCATCTCAGAGGGTAGTCACCGGGGAGCTGTTTTTT. It yields the protein CASSPSQRVVTGELFF.

V usage is TRBV5-1 and J usage is TRBJ1-2; TRBD1 agrees at 9 bases. The CDR3 sequence is 15 residues long. With V trimmed by 0 bases and J by 8 bases, 8 bases remained unmatched. The germline gives CDR1 SGHRS, CDR2 YFSETQ. CDR3 loop: CASSLEGTGTVGYTF. CDR3 DNA sequence: TGCGCCAGCAGCTTGGAAGGGACAGGGACGGTAGGCTACACCTTC.

The chain couples TRBV12-3 or TRBV12-4 to TRBJ1-4; TRBD1 agrees at 9 bases. CDR3 length: 13 residues. V was pared by 8 bases and J by 7 bases, with 5 bases of the junction left unmatched. CDR3 bases: TGTGCCAGCGGGACAGGGAGGGGTGAAAAACTGTTTTTT. Translation: CASGTGRGEKLFF.

Only a few counts were recorded for this clone. V is TRBV5-1 and J is TRBJ1-2, with TRBD1 identical over 11 bases. The V gene's germline CDR1 is SGHRS and CDR2 YFSETQ. This CDR3 region has 15 residues. Trimming removed 0 bases from V and 5 bases from J; junction bases left unmatched: 3. CDR3 region: CASSLGTGGAYGYTF. CDR3 bases: TGCGCCAGCAGCTTGGGGACAGGGGGCGCATATGGCTACACCTTC.

This chain uses TRBV5-1 with TRBJ2-1; the match to TRBD2 covers 9 bases. Germline V gene sequence: CDR1 SGHRS, CDR2 YFSETQ. The CDR3 sequence is 17 residues long. Losses at the gene ends were 2 bases for V and 7 bases for J; bases not matched to a gene: 13. The CDR3, as DNA: TGCGCCAGCAGCTTCGATACCAGCGGGAGGAGTGGAAATGAGCAGTTCTTC. Translation: CASSFDTSGRSGNEQFF.

The V call is TRBV5-5, the J call TRBJ1-1; TRBD1 agrees at 8 bases. In germline, CDR1 is SGHKS, CDR2 YYEKEE (reference sequence). The CDR3 extends over 13 amino acids. J gave up 4 bases and V 2 bases, and 1 base lay outside the gene matches. The DNA for the CDR3 is TGTGCCAGCAGCTTTGGACAGGGCACTGAAGCTTTCTTT. This codes for CASSFGQGTEAFF.

V is TRBV2 and J is TRBJ1-1; D unclear. Trimming took 5 bases from V and 7 from J, leaving 8 bases between them. Germline CDR1 reads SNHLY; CDR2 reads FYNNEI. The CDR3 loop spans 11 amino acids. The CDR3 sequence is CASSPVNEAFF. CDR3 nucleotides: TGTGCCAGCAGTCCCGTAAATGAAGCTTTCTTT.

The chain recombines TRBV11-2 with TRBJ1-1; the D gene is possibly TRBD1 (5 bases). The CDR3 loop spans 15 amino acids. Germline V gives CDR1 SGHAT, CDR2 FQNNGV. Trimming removed 2 bases from V and 0 bases from J, with 10 bases in between. The CDR3 spells CASSLPGLMNTEAFF. CDR3 nucleotide sequence: TGTGCCAGCAGCTTACCAGGGCTAATGAACACTGAAGCTTTCTTT.

This clone was detected only once. This chain links TRBV6-5 with TRBJ1-2, with 7 bases aligning to TRBD1. This CDR3 is 14 amino acids long. Losses at the gene ends were 7 bases for V and 5 bases for J; bases not matched to a gene: 10. CDR1 and CDR2 from the germline V gene are MNHEY and SVGAGI. CDR3 nucleotide sequence: TGTGCCAGCACCGAACTTCCGGGACAGTATGGCTACACCTTC. Amino acids: CASTELPGQYGYTF.

The chain combines TRBV30 with TRBJ1-1; 10 nucleotides agree with TRBD1. Germline values: CDR1 GTSNPN, CDR2 SVGIG (reference sequence). With V trimmed by 5 bases and J by 11 bases, 11 bases remained unmatched. CDR3 length: 13 amino acids. The CDR3 loop reads CAWEPDRGHSAFF. The CDR3 DNA reads TGTGCCTGGGAACCCGACAGGGGGCATTCGGCTTTCTTT.

This chain joins TRBV21-1 and TRBJ1-2; the table calls TRBD1, which could not be checked here. TRBV21-1 is recorded as a pseudogene. CDR3 size: 15 residues. The CDR3 sequence is CASSKARGQSYGYTF. The CDR3 coding sequence is TGTGCCAGCAGCAAAGCGCGAGGACAGAGCTATGGCTACACCTTC.

This chain uses TRBV30 with TRBJ1-1; D remains unclear. The germline CDR1 and CDR2 sequences are GTSNPN and SVGIG (reference sequence). This CDR3 is built from 12 residues. V shed 3 bases and J shed 2 bases, with 7 bases lying between them. CDR3 nucleotide sequence: TGTGCCTGGAGCCACAGAAACACTGAAGCTTTCTTT. Amino acids: CAWSHRNTEAFF.

The V call is TRBV3-1 (or the pseudogene TRBV3-2), the J call TRBJ1-5; 12 nucleotides line up with TRBD1. Germline V gene sequence: CDR1 LGHDT, CDR2 YNNKEL (reference sequence). Losses at the gene ends were 4 bases for V and 2 bases for J; bases not matched to a gene: 3. The CDR3 is made up of 16 amino acids. The DNA of the CDR3 is TGTGCCAGCAGCCTCGGGACAGGGGGCGGCAATCAGCCCCAGCATTTT. Amino acids: CASSLGTGGGNQPQHF.

The rearrangement links TRBV7-8 to TRBJ2-6; D remains unclear. Trimming removed 2 bases at V and 0 bases at J, with 11 bases between. The length of the CDR3 is 17 residues. Germline V gene sequence: CDR1 SGHVS, CDR2 FQNEAQ. CDR3 bases: TGTGCCAGCAGCTTATTCGAGAAGAGCTCTGGGGCCAACGTCCTGACTTTC. This translates into CASSLFEKSSGANVLTF.

The CDR3 DNA reads as TGTGCCAGCAGCCCTAACAGGGGGAATCAGCCCCAGCATTTT. Protein product: CASSPNRGNQPQHF. The J gene is TRBJ1-5, the V gene TRBV28; TRBD1 agrees at 8 bases. The CDR3 consists of 14 residues. The ends lost 6 bases at V and 4 bases at J; junction bases unmatched: 5. Germline V gene data show CDR1 as MDHEN and CDR2 as SYDVKM.